The 14 T cell receptor beta chains given below trace back to one sample, sequenced in a study of blood T cell repertoires in COVID-19. Using immunoSEQ multiplex PCR, the repertoire was profiled, and TCRdb retains in-frame clones only, with some absent. The sample has roughly 79,000 clones; roughly 84% are singletons. The sample taken for sequencing was peripheral blood. These TCRs come from a man aged 45 to 65 with acute or convalescent COVID-19.

The gene calls are TRBV6-2 or TRBV6-3 and TRBJ2-1, with 12 bases matching TRBD2. The CDR3 has 19 residues. Germline V CDR1 and CDR2: MNHEY, SVGEGT. J lost 5 bases, V lost 2 bases, and 13 bases had no gene match. CDR3 region: CASSYRASTSGRRNNEQFF. As DNA, the CDR3 is TGTGCCAGCAGTTACCGAGCTTCAACTAGCGGGAGGAGGAACAATGAGCAGTTCTTC.

The V gene is TRBV5-1, the J gene TRBJ2-1; D gene uncertain. The ends were cut back, 5 bases at V and 1 base at J, with 13 bases in the middle. Germline V gene sequence: CDR1 SGHRS, CDR2 YFSETQ. The length of the CDR3 is 15 residues. CDR3 nucleotide sequence: TGCGCCAGCAGGAGCGCCTCGACGTCCTACAATGAGCAGTTCTTC. Protein: CASRSASTSYNEQFF.

The gene calls are TRBV29-1 and TRBJ1-2, with 7 bases that match TRBD1. J lost 6 bases, V lost 7 bases, and 5 bases had no gene match. Germline assignment: CDR1 SQVTM and CDR2 ANQGSEA. The length of the CDR3 is 11 residues. The CDR3 region has the DNA TGCAGCGGCCGACAGGGAGATGGCTACACCTTC. Translated, it gives CSGRQGDGYTF.

The chain carries TRBV30 and TRBJ1-2, with 7 bases fitting TRBD1. The germline V gene has CDR1 GTSNPN and CDR2 SVGIG (reference sequence). This CDR3 is built from 13 residues. Trimming removed 4 bases from V and 4 bases from J; junction bases left unmatched: 6. This CDR3 reads CAWTGQAGYGYTF. CDR3 nucleotides: TGTGCCTGGACCGGACAGGCGGGCTATGGCTACACCTTC.

As concerns this clone: The same CDR3 can be traced to other DNA sequences in this sample. J is TRBJ2-6 and V is TRBV5-1, with 7 bases lining up with TRBD1. CDR1 SGHRS and CDR2 YFSETQ come from the germline V gene. After removal of 2 bases from V and 1 base from J, the junction contained 0 bases not matched to a gene. The CDR3 is made up of 15 amino acids. The CDR3 spells CASSLQGSGANVLTF. The CDR3, as DNA: TGCGCCAGCAGCTTACAGGGGTCTGGGGCCAACGTCCTGACTTTC.

The CDR3 protein is CASRLTGGAGYGYTF. CDR3 bases: TGTGCCAGCAGACTTACAGGGGGCGCAGGCTATGGCTACACCTTC. The V call is TRBV6-5, the J call TRBJ1-2, with 9 bases aligning to TRBD1. Germline V gene lookup returns CDR1 MNHEY and CDR2 SVGAGI. This CDR3 contains 15 residues. With 6 bases clipped from V and 4 bases from J, the junction kept 9 bases outside the gene matches.

J is TRBJ1-1 and V is TRBV5-8; D not certain. The CDR3 spans 13 residues. Germline V gene data show CDR1 as SGHTS and CDR2 as YDEGEE. Trimming pared 4 bases from V and 1 base from J, leaving 8 bases between. DNA of the CDR3: TGTGCCAGCAGCCCGCGAGGGAACACTGAAGCTTTCTTT. This translates into CASSPRGNTEAFF.

This chain links TRBV2 with TRBJ2-3, with D perhaps matching TRBD2 (6 bases). In germline, CDR1 is SNHLY, CDR2 FYNNEI. This CDR3 comprises 14 residues. V was trimmed by 0 bases and J by 6 bases, leaving 10 bases between them. CDR3 protein: CASSEALGRDTQYF. In nucleotides, the CDR3 is TGTGCCAGCAGTGAAGCGCTTGGGAGGGATACGCAGTATTTT. The variable domain in full, with the rest retrieved from reference TRBV2 and TRBJ2-3, is EPEVTQTPSHQVTQMGQEVILRCVPISNHLYFYWYRQILGQKVEFLVSFYNNEISEKSEIFDDQFSVERPDGSNFTLKIRSTKLEDSAMYFCASSEALGRDTQYFGPGTRLTVL.

The rearrangement joins TRBV19 to TRBJ2-7, with TRBD1 matching 9 bases. The CDR3 has 17 amino acids. V was clipped by 0 bases and J by 1 base; unmatched bases: 7. Germline values: CDR1 LNHDA, CDR2 SQIVND (reference sequence). Here the CDR3 DNA reads TGTGCCAGTAGTATAGAGACTATCGGACAGGGGTCCTACGAGCAGTACTTC. Its translation is CASSIETIGQGSYEQYF.

This clone was seen only a few times. This chain uses TRBV20-1 with TRBJ2-5; no reliable D call. This CDR3 is 10 amino acids long. The germline CDR1 and CDR2 sequences are DFQATT and SNEGSKA (reference sequence). V was cut by 2 bases and J by 5 bases, with 3 bases left in between. The CDR3, as DNA: TGCAGTGCTAGACGGGAGACCCAGTACTTC. Its translation is CSARRETQYF.

The gene calls are TRBV19 and TRBJ1-2; D possibly corresponds to TRBD1 (5 bases). V lost 7 bases to trimming and J lost 4 bases, with 13 bases between them. There are 13 residues in the CDR3. The germline V gene encodes CDR1 LNHDA and CDR2 SQIVND (reference sequence). The CDR3 loop is CASKVGQGYGYTF. CDR3 nucleotide sequence: TGTGCCAGTAAGGTGGGGCAAGGCTATGGCTACACCTTC.

V is TRBV30 and J is TRBJ1-2; TRBD1 is a possible D gene (5 bases). Trimming cost V 1 base and J 10 bases, with 13 bases left between them. CDR1 and CDR2 from the germline V gene are GTSNPN and SVGIG (reference sequence). The CDR3 totals 12 residues. The CDR3 coding sequence is TGTGCCTGGAGTGCGGCCAGGGAACACTACACCTTC. Amino acids: CAWSAAREHYTF.

This clone showed up just once. This rearrangement joins TRBV10-3 to TRBJ2-7, with D uncertain. The CDR3 has 11 residues. Per germline, CDR1 ENHRY and CDR2 SYGVKD. Between the trimmed V and J ends, which lost 4 bases and 4 bases, there was a span of 5 bases. The DNA for the CDR3 is TGTGCCATCAGTGGTGAGTACGAGCAGTACTTC. It is translated as CAISGEYEQYF.

This clone has only a few counts. This chain uses TRBV6-2 or TRBV6-3 with TRBJ2-1; D might be TRBD2 (6 bases). The CDR3 totals 16 residues. Germline CDR1 is MNHEY and CDR2 is SVGEGT. V lost 0 bases and J lost 2, with 11 bases in between. The chain's CDR3 is CASSYSGGGTYNEQFF. CDR3 nucleotides: TGTGCCAGCAGTTACTCGGGGGGTGGGACCTACAATGAGCAGTTCTTC.